Detailed here is one T cell receptor (beta chain). Antigen specificity is unknown. The entry originates in a study of shared clonotypes between healthy human individuals. Background on the study: Donor composition was two women and three men, aged 18 to 49. Whole-study findings and limits: Across subsets, estimated richness was generally greater for naive than for memory populations.

Germline loops: CDR1 MNHEY, CDR2 SVGAGI. The CDR3 has 15 residues. V lost 10 bases to trimming and J lost 3 bases, with 22 bases between them. As originally analysed: Junction-only sequences produced by ImmunoSEQ had no quality scores, so filtering differed. TCRdb's copy holds only in-frame clones and misses some; the assay was immunoSEQ multiplex PCR. The D gene and trimming were derived from the DNA, and the V and J assignments and clone size from that table. Here the sample spans around 2.1 million clones, under 95% being singletons. CD8 cells regarded as naive lacked CD45RO, were positively chosen for CCR7, and omitted terminally differentiated effector memory CD45RA+ cells.

The TCR was taken from a man aged 18 to 30 in good health. Some clones in this sample may be carry-over from other donors' samples. The chain uses TRBV6-5 and TRBJ2-7; maybe TRBD1 (6 bases). The sequenced material came from naive CD8+ T cells from PBMCs. The CDR3: CATGARAVSFYEQYF. The CDR3 DNA reads TGTGCCACAGGGGCTCGGGCAGTTAGTTTCTACGAGCAGTACTTC.